This entry features one TCR beta chain sequence. Antigen: not known. There are 13 residues in the CDR3. Germline V gene lookup returns CDR1 MNHEY and CDR2 SVGAGI. V lost 4 bases and J 2 bases, leaving 8 bases between the germline ends. This sample is part of a study of OX40 agonist ivuxolimab in advanced cancers. Study overall: Every patient in dose escalation had hepatocellular carcinoma, melanoma, renal cell or head and neck cancer. Study-wide findings and caveats: CD4+ and CD8+ blood T cells expanded clonally by week 6 at 0.1 to 3.0 mg/kg.

Blood draws occurred at baseline, cycle 4 day 1, and cycle 7 day 1. Profiled with immunoSEQ multiplex PCR; TCRdb holds only in-frame clones, not every one. The profile shows tens of thousands of clones, 75% to 90% of them singletons. V is TRBV6-5 and J is TRBJ1-1, with D hard to call. Sequences were derived from CD4+ or CD8+ T cells sorted from blood, sampled in a trial of the OX40 agonist ivuxolimab. The sequence came from an adult with an advanced solid tumor such as melanoma, head and neck, liver or kidney cancer. The DNA of the CDR3 is TGTGCCAGCAGTTCGCATGAAAACACTGAAGCTTTCTTT. Its translation is CASSSHENTEAFF.